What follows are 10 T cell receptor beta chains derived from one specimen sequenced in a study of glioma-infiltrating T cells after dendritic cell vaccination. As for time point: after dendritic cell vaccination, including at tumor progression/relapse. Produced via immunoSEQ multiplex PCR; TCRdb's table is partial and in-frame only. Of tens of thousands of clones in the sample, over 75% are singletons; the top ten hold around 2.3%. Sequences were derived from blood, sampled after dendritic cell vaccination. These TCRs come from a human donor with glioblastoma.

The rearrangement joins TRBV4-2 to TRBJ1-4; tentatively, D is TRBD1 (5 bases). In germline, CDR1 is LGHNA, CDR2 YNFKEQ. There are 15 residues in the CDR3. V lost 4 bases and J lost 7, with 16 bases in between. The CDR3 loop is CASSRRGGEGEKLFF. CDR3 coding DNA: TGTGCCAGCAGCCGGCGGGGGGGAGAAGGTGAAAAACTGTTTTTT.

The CDR3 spells CASSYSPQGGYEQYF. The CDR3 DNA reads TGTGCCAGCAGTTACTCCCCCCAGGGAGGCTACGAGCAGTACTTC. The chain uses TRBV6-5 and TRBJ2-7, with D possibly TRBD2 on 6 matching bases. Deletions cut 0 bases from V and 3 bases from J, with 12 bases between. Germline-derived CDR1 and CDR2 are MNHEY and SVGAGI. The CDR3 loop spans 15 amino acids.

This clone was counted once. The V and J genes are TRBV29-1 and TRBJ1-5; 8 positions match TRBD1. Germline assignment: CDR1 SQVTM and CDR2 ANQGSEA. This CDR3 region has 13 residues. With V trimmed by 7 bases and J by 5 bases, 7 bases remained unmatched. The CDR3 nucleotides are TGCAGCGCAGGACAGGGAAGGGATCAGCCCCAGCATTTT. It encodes CSAGQGRDQPQHF.

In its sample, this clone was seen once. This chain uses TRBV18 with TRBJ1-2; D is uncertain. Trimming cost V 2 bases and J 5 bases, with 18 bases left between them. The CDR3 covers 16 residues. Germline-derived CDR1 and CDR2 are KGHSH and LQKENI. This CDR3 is CASSPEAAFKKYGYTF. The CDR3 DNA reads TGTGCCAGCTCACCAGAGGCGGCATTTAAGAAGTATGGCTACACCTTC.

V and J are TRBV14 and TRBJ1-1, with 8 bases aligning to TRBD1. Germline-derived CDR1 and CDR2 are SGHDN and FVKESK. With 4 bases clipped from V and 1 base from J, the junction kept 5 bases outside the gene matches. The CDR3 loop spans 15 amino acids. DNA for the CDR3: TGTGCCAGCAGCCGCCGGGGACAGGCGAACACTGAAGCTTTCTTT. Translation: CASSRRGQANTEAFF.

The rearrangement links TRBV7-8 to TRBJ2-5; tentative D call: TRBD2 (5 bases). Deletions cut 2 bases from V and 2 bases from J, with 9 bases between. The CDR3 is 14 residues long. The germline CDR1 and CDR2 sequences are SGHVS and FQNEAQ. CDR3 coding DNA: TGTGCCAGCAGCTTATTATCGGGGCAAGAGACCCAGTACTTC. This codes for CASSLLSGQETQYF. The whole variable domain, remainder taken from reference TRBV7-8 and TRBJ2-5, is GAGVSQSPRYKVAKRGQDVALRCDPISGHVSLFWYQQALGQGPEFLTYFQNEAQLDKSGLPSDRFFAERPEGSVSTLKIQRTQQEDSAVYLCASSLLSGQETQYFGPGTRLLVL.

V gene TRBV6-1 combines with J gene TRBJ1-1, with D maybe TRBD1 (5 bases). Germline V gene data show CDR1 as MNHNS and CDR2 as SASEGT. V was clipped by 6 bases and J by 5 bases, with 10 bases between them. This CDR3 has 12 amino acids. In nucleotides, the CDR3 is TGTGCCAGCAGCAAGGGGCGAACTGAAGCTTTCTTT. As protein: CASSKGRTEAFF.

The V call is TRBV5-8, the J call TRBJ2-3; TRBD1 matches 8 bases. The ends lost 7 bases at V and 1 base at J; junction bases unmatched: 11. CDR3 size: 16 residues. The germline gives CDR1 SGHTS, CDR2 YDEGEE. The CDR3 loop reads CASDWAQTGGTDTQYF. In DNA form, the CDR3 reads TGTGCCAGCGACTGGGCCCAGACAGGGGGCACAGATACGCAGTATTTT.

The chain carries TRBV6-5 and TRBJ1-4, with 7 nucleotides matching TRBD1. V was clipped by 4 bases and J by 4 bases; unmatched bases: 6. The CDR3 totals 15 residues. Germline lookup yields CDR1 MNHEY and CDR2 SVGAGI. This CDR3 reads CASSSTGTVNEKLFF. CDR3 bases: TGTGCCAGCAGTTCTACCGGGACAGTTAATGAAAAACTGTTTTTT.

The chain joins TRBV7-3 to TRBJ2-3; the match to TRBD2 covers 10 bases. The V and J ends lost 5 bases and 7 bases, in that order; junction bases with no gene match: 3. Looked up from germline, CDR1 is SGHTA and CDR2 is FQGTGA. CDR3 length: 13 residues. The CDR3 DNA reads TGTGCCAGCAGCACGGGACTAGCGAATACGCAGTATTTT. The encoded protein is CASSTGLANTQYF.